This record covers a single T cell receptor beta chain. These data come from a study of blood T cell repertoires in COVID-19. The CDR3 loop spans 11 amino acids. Trimming took 5 bases from V and 9 from J, leaving 7 bases between them. Germline V gene data show CDR1 as ENHRY and CDR2 as SYGVKD. Repertoires were generated with immunoSEQ multiplex PCR, while TCRdb's copy carries only in-frame clones and drops some. This sample has around 170,000 clones, with 70% to 90% found just once. Sequencing used peripheral blood. The rearrangement links TRBV10-3 to TRBJ1-4; maybe TRBD1 (5 bases). This receptor was identified in a man aged 50 or older with active or convalescent COVID-19. CDR3 sequence reads: CAISQGKKLFF. CDR3 coding DNA: TGTGCCATCAGTCAGGGCAAAAAACTGTTTTTT.